These T cell receptor beta chains were read from a single sample in a study of blood T cell repertoires in COVID-19. Clones were read by immunoSEQ multiplex PCR, and TCRdb kept only the in-frame ones, dropping some. The sample lists roughly 110,000 clones; roughly 85% were seen once. The sequencing input was peripheral blood. These receptors were taken from a human donor in a cohort sampled during active COVID-19. Both conserved end residues are part of each CDR3. A D gene is named only where the DNA matches it firmly.

len,v_gene,j_gene,d_gene,CDR3aa,CDR3nt
13,TRBV12-3/TRBV12-4,TRBJ1-1,TRBD1,CASSSLQGAEAFF,TGTGCCAGCAGCAGCCTCCAGGGGGCCGAAGCTTTCTTT
14,TRBV7-2,TRBJ1-4,TRBD1,CASSSASQGEKLFF,TGTGCCAGCAGCTCGGCCTCACAGGGGGAAAAACTGTTTTTT
13,TRBV30,TRBJ2-3,.,CAWSVLVGDTQYF,TGTGCCTGGAGTGTCCTTGTCGGAGATACGCAGTATTTT
13,TRBV10-3,TRBJ2-7,TRBD1,CATATGQRYEQYF,TGTGCCACAGCGACAGGGCAAAGGTACGAGCAGTACTTC
15,TRBV27,TRBJ1-2,TRBD1,CASSLEGANHYGYTF,TGTGCCAGCAGTTTAGAGGGGGCAAACCACTATGGCTACACCTTC
16,TRBV6-2/TRBV6-3,TRBJ1-6,TRBD1,CASSYPTGQGNSPLHF,TGTGCCAGCAGTTACCCCACCGGACAGGGAAATTCACCCCTCCACTTT
19,TRBV19,TRBJ2-6,.,CASSFDRSNPMAGANVLTF,TGTGCCAGTAGTTTCGACAGGTCTAATCCAATGGCAGGGGCCAACGTCCTGACTTTC
14,TRBV6-2/TRBV6-3,TRBJ1-5,.,CASSYSVGVAPQHF,TGTGCCAGCAGTTACTCTGTCGGGGTGGCGCCCCAGCATTTT
16,TRBV7-6,TRBJ2-3,TRBD1,CASSLELGGPADTQYF,TGTGCCAGCAGCTTAGAGTTAGGGGGCCCGGCAGATACGCAGTATTTT
15,TRBV3-1/TRBV3-2,TRBJ2-1,TRBD1,CASSQGDRGFNEQFF,TGTGCCAGCAGCCAAGGGGACAGGGGCTTTAATGAGCAGTTCTTC
15,TRBV6-5,TRBJ2-7,.,CASSYTGRGLREQYF,TGTGCCAGCAGTTACACAGGGAGAGGGTTGCGAGAGCAGTACTTC
15,TRBV7-2,TRBJ1-1,.,CASSLAGWTRTEAFF,TGTGCCAGCAGCTTAGCAGGGTGGACAAGGACTGAAGCTTTCTTT
15,TRBV5-6,TRBJ1-6,.,CASSLAGGYNSPLHF,TGTGCCAGCAGCTTGGCCGGGGGCTATAATTCACCCCTCCACTTT
17,TRBV9,TRBJ2-2,.,CASSVGGGTSNTGELFF,TGTGCCAGCAGCGTAGGGGGAGGGACATCGAACACCGGGGAGCTGTTTTTT
15,TRBV7-3,TRBJ2-3,.,CASSTQGSGTDTQYF,TGTGCCAGCAGCACCCAGGGATCCGGCACAGATACGCAGTATTTT
16,TRBV6-2/TRBV6-3,TRBJ1-2,TRBD1,CASSHLGGQVSYGYTF,TGTGCCAGCAGTCACCTCGGGGGACAGGTTTCCTACGGCTACACCTTC
14,TRBV25-1,TRBJ2-2,.,CASSDRGGTGELFF,TGTGCCAGCAGTGATAGGGGTGGGACCGGGGAGCTGTTTTTT
12,TRBV7-8,TRBJ2-7,.,CASSLVGVEQYF,TGTGCCAGCAGCTTAGTAGGGGTCGAGCAGTACTTC
11,TRBV28,TRBJ2-7,.,CASSSLREQYF,TGTGCCAGCAGTTCCCTTCGGGAGCAGTACTTC
13,TRBV6-5,TRBJ1-1,.,CASSFSIRTEAFF,TGTGCCAGCAGTTTCTCGATACGGACAGAAGCTTTCTTT
17,TRBV7-8,TRBJ2-1,.,CASSLGGRVAPSNEQFF,TGTGCCAGCAGCTTAGGGGGGCGGGTGGCTCCCTCCAATGAGCAGTTCTTC
15,TRBV7-9,TRBJ1-1,.,CASSPGAGPVTEAFF,TGTGCCAGCAGCCCAGGGGCAGGGCCCGTCACTGAAGCTTTCTTT
12,TRBV3-1/TRBV3-2,TRBJ2-7,.,CASSQVRTDLYF,TGTGCCAGCAGCCAAGTCCGGACGGACTTGTACTTC